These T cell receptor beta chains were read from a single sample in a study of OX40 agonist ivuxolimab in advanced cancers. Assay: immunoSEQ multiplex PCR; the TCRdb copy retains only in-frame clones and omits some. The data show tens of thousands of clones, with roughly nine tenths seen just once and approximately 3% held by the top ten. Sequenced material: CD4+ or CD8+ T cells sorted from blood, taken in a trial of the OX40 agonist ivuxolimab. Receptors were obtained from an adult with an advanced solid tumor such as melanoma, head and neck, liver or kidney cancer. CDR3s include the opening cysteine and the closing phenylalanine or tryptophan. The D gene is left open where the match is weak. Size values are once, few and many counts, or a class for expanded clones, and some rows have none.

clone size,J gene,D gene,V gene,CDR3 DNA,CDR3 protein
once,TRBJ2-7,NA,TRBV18,TGTGCCAGCTCACCATCGGTCGAGCAGTACTTC,CASSPSVEQYF
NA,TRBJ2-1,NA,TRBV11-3,TGTGCCAGCAGCTCCTTAGAGGGAAATGAGCAGTTCTTC,CASSSLEGNEQFF
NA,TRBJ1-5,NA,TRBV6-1,TGTGCCAGCAGTGCGACCCAAAATCAGCCCCAGCATTTT,CASSATQNQPQHF
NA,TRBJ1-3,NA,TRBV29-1,TGCAGCGTTGCTCCGGGACACGACTCTGGAAACACCATATATTTT,CSVAPGHDSGNTIYF
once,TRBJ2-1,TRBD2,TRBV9,TGTGCCAGCAGCGTACTAGCGGCAAGCTCCTACAATGAGCAGTTCTTC,CASSVLAASSYNEQFF
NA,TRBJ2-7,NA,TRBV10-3,TGTGCCATCAGTGAGTCAGCAACCGAGCAGTACTTC,CAISESATEQYF
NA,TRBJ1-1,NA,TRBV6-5,TGTGCCAGCAGCCATGACGCGGGGCGCACTGAAGCTTTCTTT,CASSHDAGRTEAFF
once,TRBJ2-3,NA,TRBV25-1,TGTGCCAGCAGTGACCTCAGGGAGAGCACAGATACGCAGTATTTT,CASSDLRESTDTQYF
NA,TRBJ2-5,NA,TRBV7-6,TGTGCCAGCAGCTCTCCCACCGGGACCCAGTACTTC,CASSSPTGTQYF
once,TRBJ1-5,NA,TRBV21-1,TGTGCCAGCAGCAAAGGAAAAAGGTGGCAGGGCCTGGGGCCCCAGCATTTT,CASSKGKRWQGLGPQHF
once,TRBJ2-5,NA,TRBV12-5,TGTGCTAGTGGTTTGTTTGGGCGGGGAGGACCAGGGACCCAGTACTTC,CASGLFGRGGPGTQYF
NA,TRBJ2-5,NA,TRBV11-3,TGTGCCAGCAGCTTAAGTGGTCCCCAAGAGACCCAGTACTTC,CASSLSGPQETQYF
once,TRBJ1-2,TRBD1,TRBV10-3,TGTGCCATCAGGGGACAGGGGACCCCTCTAGATGGCTACACCTTC,CAIRGQGTPLDGYTF
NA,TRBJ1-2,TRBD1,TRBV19,TGTGCCAGTAGTATACCCCGGGACAGGGGAGCGATATCCTATGGCTACACCTTC,CASSIPRDRGAISYGYTF
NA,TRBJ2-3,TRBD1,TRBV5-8,TGTGCCAGCAGCCCGCCGGGACAGGGGGCAGATACGCAGTATTTT,CASSPPGQGADTQYF
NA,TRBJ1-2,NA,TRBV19,TGTGCCAGTAGTGGTCCAGGAGGGATCAGCTATGGCTACACCTTC,CASSGPGGISYGYTF
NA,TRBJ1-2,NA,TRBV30,TGTGCCTGGAGTGTACGGGCAGGGCATGGCTACACCTTC,CAWSVRAGHGYTF
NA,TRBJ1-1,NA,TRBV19,TGTGCCAGTACCCGTGCGGGGACGATCACTGAAGCTTTCTTT,CASTRAGTITEAFF
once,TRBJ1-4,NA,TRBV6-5,TGTGCCAGCAGCCAAGGACGGACTCTTGGGGAAAAACTGTTTTTT,CASSQGRTLGEKLFF
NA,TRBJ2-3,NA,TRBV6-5,TGTGCCAGCAGTTACCAAGGTCTTGTCGGCACAGATACGCAGTATTTT,CASSYQGLVGTDTQYF
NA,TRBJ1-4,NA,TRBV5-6,TGTGCCAGCAGCATGCAAGGGGGAACTAATGAAAAACTGTTTTTT,CASSMQGGTNEKLFF
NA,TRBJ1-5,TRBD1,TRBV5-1,TGCGCCAGCAGCTCGACAGGGGGTGATCAGCCCCAGCATTTT,CASSSTGGDQPQHF
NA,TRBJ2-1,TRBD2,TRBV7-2,TGTGCCAGCAGCTTAGGCGGGGGACGCCCCAATGAGCAGTTCTTC,CASSLGGGRPNEQFF
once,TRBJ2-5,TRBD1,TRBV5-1,TGCGCCAGCAGCGGCGGGACAGGGTATGAGACCCAGTACTTC,CASSGGTGYETQYF
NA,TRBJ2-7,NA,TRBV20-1,TGCAGTGCTCACGGATACGAGCAGTACTTC,CSAHGYEQYF
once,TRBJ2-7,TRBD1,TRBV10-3,TGTGCCATCGGGGCCCGGACAGGAGGACCCGACGAGCAGTACTTC,CAIGARTGGPDEQYF
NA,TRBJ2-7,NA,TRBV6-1,TGTGCCAGCAGTGAGATTTCCTACGAGCAGTACTTC,CASSEISYEQYF
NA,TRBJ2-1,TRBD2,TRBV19,TGTGCCAGTAGTACCAGCGGGAGGGCCTGGGAGCAGTTCTTC,CASSTSGRAWEQFF
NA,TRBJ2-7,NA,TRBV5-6,TGTGCCAGCAGCTTGCGGTCGGCAGGGCCAGGAGAGCAGTACTTC,CASSLRSAGPGEQYF
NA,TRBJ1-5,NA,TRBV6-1,TGTGCCAGCAGAGGAGAGGCGGGTAGCAATCAGCCCCAGCATTTT,CASRGEAGSNQPQHF
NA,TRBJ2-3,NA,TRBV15,TGTGCCACCAGCAGGGACGCCGGGGGCGGCACAGATACGCAGTATTTT,CATSRDAGGGTDTQYF
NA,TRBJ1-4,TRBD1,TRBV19,TGTGCCAGTACCCCCCCACGCGGGACAGGGTATGAAAAACTGTTTTTT,CASTPPRGTGYEKLFF
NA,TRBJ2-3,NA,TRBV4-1,TGCGCCAGCAGCCAAGAGTTCGGGGTTGCAGATACGCAGTATTTT,CASSQEFGVADTQYF
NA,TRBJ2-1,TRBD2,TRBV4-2,TGTGCCAGCACCCCATGGACTAGCGGGAGGAGTAATGAGCAGTTCTTC,CASTPWTSGRSNEQFF
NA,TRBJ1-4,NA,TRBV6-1,TGTGCCAGCAGTGAAGTTGGACATGAAAAACTGTTTTTT,CASSEVGHEKLFF
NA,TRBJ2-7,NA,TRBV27,TGTGCCAGCAGTTTACAAAAGCCTCCGGACGAGCAGTACTTC,CASSLQKPPDEQYF
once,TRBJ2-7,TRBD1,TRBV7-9,TGTGCCAGCAGCTTGGACAGGAGCTCCTACGAGCAGTACTTC,CASSLDRSSYEQYF
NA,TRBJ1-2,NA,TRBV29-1,TGCAGCGTTGACATAGGGGGTCAATGGATGTCTGGCTACACCTTC,CSVDIGGQWMSGYTF
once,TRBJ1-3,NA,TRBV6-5,TGTGCCAGCAGTTACTTAAACAGGGCGGGCAACACCATATATTTT,CASSYLNRAGNTIYF
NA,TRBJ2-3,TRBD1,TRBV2,TGTGCCAGCAGTGGACAGGGGGCGCAAACAGATACGCAGTATTTT,CASSGQGAQTDTQYF
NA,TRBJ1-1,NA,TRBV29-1,TGCAGCGTCCGCGGCGGGGAAACCACTGAAGCTTTCTTT,CSVRGGETTEAFF
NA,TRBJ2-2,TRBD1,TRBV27,TGTGCCAGCAGAACCCGGACAGGGTCCGGGGAGCTGTTTTTT,CASRTRTGSGELFF
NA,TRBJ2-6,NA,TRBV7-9,TGTGCCAGCAGTTGGACGGACTCTGGGGCCAACGTCCTGACTTTC,CASSWTDSGANVLTF
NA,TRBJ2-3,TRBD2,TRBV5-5,TGTGCCAGCGGACCACTAGCGGGGGACACAGATACGCAGTATTTT,CASGPLAGDTDTQYF
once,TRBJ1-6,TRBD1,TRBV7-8,TGTGCCAGCAGCTTCCAAAGGACAGGGGATACGGCCCTCCACTTT,CASSFQRTGDTALHF
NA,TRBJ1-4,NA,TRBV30,TGTGCTTCACGAGGGGCGGGTGAAAAACTGTTTTTT,CASRGAGEKLFF
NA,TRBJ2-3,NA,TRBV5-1,TGCGCCAGCAGCAGGGTCCGGGAGACAGATACGCAGTATTTT,CASSRVRETDTQYF
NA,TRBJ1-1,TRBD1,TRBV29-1,TGCAGCGTTGCAGGGGGGGACACTGAAGCTTTCTTT,CSVAGGDTEAFF
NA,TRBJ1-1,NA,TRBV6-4,TGTGCCAGCAGCAAGGAAGAGATGAACACTGAAGCTTTCTTT,CASSKEEMNTEAFF
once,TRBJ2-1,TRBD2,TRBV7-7,TGTGCTAGCAGCCCAAATGGTGGACTAGCGGGAGTCGATGAGCAGTTCTTC,CASSPNGGLAGVDEQFF
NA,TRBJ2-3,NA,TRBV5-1,TGCGCCAGCAGCTTGGACGGGTCTTACACAGATACGCAGTATTTT,CASSLDGSYTDTQYF
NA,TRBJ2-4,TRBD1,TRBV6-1,TGTGCCAGTGGACAGGGAAAGTACTTC,CASGQGKYF
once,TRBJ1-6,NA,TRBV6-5,TGTGCCAGCACCCTGTGGACAGAAGGGTCACCCCTCCACTTT,CASTLWTEGSPLHF
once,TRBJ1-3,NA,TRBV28,TGTGCCAGCCGGGGGGACGCGCATGGAAACACCATATATTTT,CASRGDAHGNTIYF
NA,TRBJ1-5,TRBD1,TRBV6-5,TGTGCCAGCAGGCAGGGGGCAAGCAATCAGCCCCAGCATTTT,CASRQGASNQPQHF
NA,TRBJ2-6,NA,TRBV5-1,TGCGCCAGCAGCTTGGAAGGATCTGGGGCCAACGTCCTGACTTTC,CASSLEGSGANVLTF